This T cell receptor beta chain was identified in a study of CD8 T cells in ankylosing spondylitis. Study-level results: Existing reports had already noted some motif variants in reactive arthritis synovial fluid and blood. Disease-linked clones were found to be CD8+ and relatively rare in peripheral blood.

Quantitative 5'-RACE with molecular barcodes produced the TCR beta libraries. MiXCR, run by TCRdb on the 5' RACE reads, gives a single entry per CDR3 protein. The table includes 300,000 to 400,000 distinct CDR3 sequences, roughly 22% detected once. The V end lost 7 bases, the J end lost 4 bases, and 16 bases lay between the germline ends. There are 14 residues in the CDR3. This clonotype was found once. Its antigen is not identified. This rearrangement joins TRBV12-3 or TRBV12-4 to TRBJ2-5; D not certain. This receptor was taken from a male donor with ankylosing spondylitis or in good health (not recorded which). Sequenced: blood, either unsorted or a sorted T cell fraction (not recorded which). For the CDR3, the DNA is TGTGCCAGCACCCCCTTTGGACCGCGAGAGACCCAGTACTTC. Translation: CASTPFGPRETQYF.